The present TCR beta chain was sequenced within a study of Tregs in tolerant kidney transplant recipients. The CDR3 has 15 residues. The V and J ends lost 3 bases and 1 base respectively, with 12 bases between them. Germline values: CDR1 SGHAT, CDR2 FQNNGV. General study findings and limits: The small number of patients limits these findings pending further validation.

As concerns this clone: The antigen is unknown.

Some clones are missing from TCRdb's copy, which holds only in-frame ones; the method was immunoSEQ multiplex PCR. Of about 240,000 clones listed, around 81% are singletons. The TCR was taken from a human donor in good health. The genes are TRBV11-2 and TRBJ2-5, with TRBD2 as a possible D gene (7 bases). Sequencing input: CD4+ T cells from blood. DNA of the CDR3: TGTGCCAGCAGCTTCGGGGGGCGAGGCCAAGAGACCCAGTACTTC. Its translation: CASSFGGRGQETQYF. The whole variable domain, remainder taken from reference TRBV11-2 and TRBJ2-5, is EAGVAQSPRYKIIEKRQSVAFWCNPISGHATLYWYQQILGQGPKLLIQFQNNGVVDDSQLPKDRFSAERLKGVDSTLKIQPAKLEDSAVYLCASSFGGRGQETQYFGPGTRLLVL.